A selection of T cell receptor beta chains follows, all from one sample in a study of blood T cell repertoires in COVID-19. Produced via immunoSEQ multiplex PCR; TCRdb's table is partial and in-frame only. The sample carries 270,000 or so clones, 70% to 90% recorded once. Sequencing used PBMCs or T cells enriched from blood (not recorded which). The origin of the receptors is a woman aged 45-60 years who had been exposed to COVID-19. Both conserved end residues are part of each CDR3. D genes are given only for firm matches. Size is omitted from some rows. Given values are once, few, many or a class for expanded clones.

CDR3 protein: CASSDWGGQGKDTQYF
CDR3 DNA: TGTGCCAGCAGTGACTGGGGGGGACAGGGGAAAGATACGCAGTATTTT
clone size: .
CDR3 length: 16
J gene: TRBJ2-3
D gene: TRBD1
V gene: TRBV25-1

CDR3 protein: CSVLPGVGEAFF
CDR3 DNA: TGCAGCGTTCTCCCGGGGGTCGGTGAAGCTTTCTTT
clone size: .
CDR3 length: 12
J gene: TRBJ1-1
D gene: .
V gene: TRBV29-1

CDR3 protein: CASSRPPHEAFF
CDR3 DNA: TGTGCCAGCAGCAGGCCTCCCCATGAAGCTTTCTTT
clone size: .
CDR3 length: 12
J gene: TRBJ1-1
D gene: .
V gene: TRBV6-5

CDR3 protein: CASSITSGGREQYF
CDR3 DNA: TGTGCCAGCAGCATTACTAGCGGGGGGCGCGAGCAGTACTTC
clone size: .
CDR3 length: 14
J gene: TRBJ2-7
D gene: TRBD2
V gene: TRBV3-1/TRBV3-2

CDR3 protein: CASSFNSYQPQHF
CDR3 DNA: TGTGCCAGTAGTTTCAACTCCTATCAGCCCCAGCATTTT
clone size: .
CDR3 length: 13
J gene: TRBJ1-5
D gene: .
V gene: TRBV19

CDR3 protein: CSVTEGTQGNIQYF
CDR3 DNA: TGCAGCGTCACAGAGGGGACCCAGGGGAACATTCAGTACTTC
clone size: .
CDR3 length: 14
J gene: TRBJ2-4
D gene: .
V gene: TRBV29-1

CDR3 protein: CASSGTGTGVEKLFF
CDR3 DNA: TGTGCCAGCAGCGGAACCGGGACAGGGGTAGAAAAACTGTTTTTT
clone size: once
CDR3 length: 15
J gene: TRBJ1-4
D gene: TRBD1
V gene: TRBV9

CDR3 protein: CSVENQGSTNGQFF
CDR3 DNA: TGCAGCGTTGAGAACCAGGGATCCACTAATGGGCAGTTCTTC
clone size: .
CDR3 length: 14
J gene: TRBJ2-1
D gene: .
V gene: TRBV29-1

CDR3 protein: CASSLFGENTEAFF
CDR3 DNA: TGCGCCAGCAGCTTGTTCGGAGAGAACACTGAAGCTTTCTTT
clone size: .
CDR3 length: 14
J gene: TRBJ1-1
D gene: .
V gene: TRBV5-1

CDR3 protein: CSAPPQGNGTEAFF
CDR3 DNA: TGCAGCGCCCCACCACAGGGGAATGGGACTGAAGCTTTCTTT
clone size: .
CDR3 length: 14
J gene: TRBJ1-1
D gene: TRBD1
V gene: TRBV29-1

CDR3 protein: CASSLLRRDSTEAFF
CDR3 DNA: TGTGCCAGCTCTCTACTAAGACGGGACAGCACTGAAGCTTTCTTT
clone size: .
CDR3 length: 15
J gene: TRBJ1-1
D gene: TRBD1
V gene: TRBV18

CDR3 protein: CAGNRGPYNEQFF
CDR3 DNA: TGTGCCGGCAATCGGGGTCCCTACAATGAGCAGTTCTTC
clone size: .
CDR3 length: 13
J gene: TRBJ2-1
D gene: .
V gene: TRBV6-5

CDR3 protein: CASSRNRVHTGELFF
CDR3 DNA: TGTGCCAGCAGTCGAAACAGGGTGCACACCGGGGAGCTGTTTTTT
clone size: .
CDR3 length: 15
J gene: TRBJ2-2
D gene: .
V gene: TRBV2

CDR3 protein: CASREDSRDTQYF
CDR3 DNA: TGTGCCAGCAGAGAGGACAGTCGAGATACGCAGTATTTT
clone size: few
CDR3 length: 13
J gene: TRBJ2-3
D gene: .
V gene: TRBV7-9

CDR3 protein: CASSPGGPGDTQYF
CDR3 DNA: TGTGCCAGCAGCCCGGGGGGGCCCGGAGATACGCAGTATTTT
clone size: .
CDR3 length: 14
J gene: TRBJ2-3
D gene: TRBD2
V gene: TRBV7-9

CDR3 protein: CASSPGVGVGSPLHF
CDR3 DNA: TGTGCCAGCAGCCCGGGGGTGGGGGTAGGATCACCCCTCCACTTT
clone size: .
CDR3 length: 15
J gene: TRBJ1-6
D gene: .
V gene: TRBV5-4

CDR3 protein: CASSLDRIEAFF
CDR3 DNA: TGTGCCAGCAGCCTGGACAGAATTGAAGCTTTCTTT
clone size: once
CDR3 length: 12
J gene: TRBJ1-1
D gene: .
V gene: TRBV7-8

CDR3 protein: CASSPGGTVDYEQYF
CDR3 DNA: TGCGCCAGCAGCCCTGGAGGGACAGTGGATTACGAGCAGTACTTC
clone size: .
CDR3 length: 15
J gene: TRBJ2-7
D gene: .
V gene: TRBV4-1

CDR3 protein: CASQGQGETGELFF
CDR3 DNA: TGTGCCAGCCAGGGACAGGGGGAAACCGGGGAGCTGTTTTTT
clone size: many
CDR3 length: 14
J gene: TRBJ2-2
D gene: TRBD1
V gene: TRBV7-9

CDR3 protein: CASTQGKGREAFF
CDR3 DNA: TGCGCCAGCACACAGGGAAAGGGCAGAGAAGCTTTCTTT
clone size: .
CDR3 length: 13
J gene: TRBJ1-1
D gene: .
V gene: TRBV5-1

CDR3 protein: CASTQLSGNTIYF
CDR3 DNA: TGTGCCAGCACACAGCTCTCTGGAAACACCATATATTTT
clone size: .
CDR3 length: 13
J gene: TRBJ1-3
D gene: .
V gene: TRBV12-3/TRBV12-4

CDR3 protein: CASSGGPGPGNTIYF
CDR3 DNA: TGTGCCAGCAGCGGTGGGCCAGGGCCTGGAAACACCATATATTTT
clone size: .
CDR3 length: 15
J gene: TRBJ1-3
D gene: .
V gene: TRBV7-9

CDR3 protein: CASSRNRDSPLHF
CDR3 DNA: TGTGCCAGCAGCCGCAACAGGGATTCACCCCTCCACTTT
clone size: .
CDR3 length: 13
J gene: TRBJ1-6
D gene: .
V gene: TRBV13

CDR3 protein: CASSSLERPGFFF
CDR3 DNA: TGTGCCAGCAGCTCCTTGGAAAGGCCGGGTTTTTTCTTT
clone size: .
CDR3 length: 13
J gene: TRBJ1-1
D gene: .
V gene: TRBV7-9

CDR3 protein: CASNAGSEQYF
CDR3 DNA: TGCGCCAGCAATGCGGGAAGCGAGCAGTACTTC
clone size: once
CDR3 length: 11
J gene: TRBJ2-7
D gene: .
V gene: TRBV10-2

CDR3 protein: CASTVGRGGINTGELFF
CDR3 DNA: TGTGCCAGTACCGTGGGCCGCGGGGGCATTAACACCGGGGAGCTGTTTTTT
clone size: .
CDR3 length: 17
J gene: TRBJ2-2
D gene: .
V gene: TRBV19

CDR3 protein: CASSFSDSSYEQYF
CDR3 DNA: TGTGCCAGCAGCTTTTCGGACAGTAGCTACGAGCAGTACTTC
clone size: .
CDR3 length: 14
J gene: TRBJ2-7
D gene: .
V gene: TRBV3-1/TRBV3-2

CDR3 protein: CASSFSLVLQFF
CDR3 DNA: TGTGCCAGCAGTTTTAGCCTCGTTCTGCAGTTCTTC
clone size: .
CDR3 length: 12
J gene: TRBJ2-1
D gene: .
V gene: TRBV12-3/TRBV12-4

CDR3 protein: CASSWRDSQETQYF
CDR3 DNA: TGCGCCAGCAGCTGGCGGGACTCACAAGAGACCCAGTACTTC
clone size: .
CDR3 length: 14
J gene: TRBJ2-5
D gene: .
V gene: TRBV5-1

CDR3 protein: CASLSAGAYNSPLHF
CDR3 DNA: TGTGCCAGTTTGTCTGCAGGGGCATATAATTCACCCCTCCACTTT
clone size: .
CDR3 length: 15
J gene: TRBJ1-6
D gene: .
V gene: TRBV25-1

CDR3 protein: CASSSTAGPSSYNSPLHF
CDR3 DNA: TGTGCCAGCAGCTCTACGGCTGGGCCAAGCTCCTATAATTCACCCCTCCACTTT
clone size: .
CDR3 length: 18
J gene: TRBJ1-6
D gene: .
V gene: TRBV5-6

CDR3 protein: CASSSDRAYYNEQFF
CDR3 DNA: TGTGCCAGCAGCTCCGACAGGGCGTATTACAATGAGCAGTTCTTC
clone size: .
CDR3 length: 15
J gene: TRBJ2-1
D gene: TRBD1
V gene: TRBV11-2

CDR3 protein: CASSQDGPDFSGANVLTF
CDR3 DNA: TGTGCCAGCAGCCAAGATGGTCCAGACTTCTCTGGGGCCAACGTCCTGACTTTC
clone size: .
CDR3 length: 18
J gene: TRBJ2-6
D gene: .
V gene: TRBV4-2

CDR3 protein: CSVEVSPNYGYTF
CDR3 DNA: TGCAGCGTTGAAGTGAGTCCGAACTATGGCTACACCTTC
clone size: once
CDR3 length: 13
J gene: TRBJ1-2
D gene: .
V gene: TRBV29-1

CDR3 protein: CASSQSGQAYGYTF
CDR3 DNA: TGCGCCAGCAGCCAATCAGGACAAGCTTATGGCTACACCTTC
clone size: .
CDR3 length: 14
J gene: TRBJ1-2
D gene: .
V gene: TRBV4-1

CDR3 protein: CASKDRDTQYF
CDR3 DNA: TGTGCCAGCAAAGACAGGGATACGCAGTATTTT
clone size: .
CDR3 length: 11
J gene: TRBJ2-3
D gene: .
V gene: TRBV12-3/TRBV12-4